These 20 T cell receptor beta chains share one sample of origin, sequenced in a study of CD8 T cells in ankylosing spondylitis. TCRdb reprocessed the 5' RACE reads with MiXCR, giving one entry per CDR3 protein. The sample lists about 240,000 distinct CDR3 sequences, approximately 12% seen once, with approximately 6.6% in the top ten. The sample taken for sequencing was blood, either unsorted or a sorted T cell fraction (not recorded which). The origin of the receptors is a male donor with ankylosing spondylitis or in good health (not recorded which).

This chain connects TRBV5-5 to TRBJ2-2, with 10 bases aligning to TRBD1. Per germline, CDR1 SGHKS and CDR2 YYEKEE (reference sequence). CDR3 length equals 14 residues. After removal of 3 bases from V and 4 bases from J, the junction contained 0 bases not matched to a gene. The CDR3 loop is CASSWTGGTGELFF. The CDR3 DNA follows: TGTGCCAGCAGCTGGACAGGGGGCACCGGGGAGCTGTTTTTT.

The chain employs TRBV24-1 and TRBJ1-1; TRBD1 aligns across 7 bases. Germline V gene sequence: CDR1 KGHDR, CDR2 SFDVKD. With 7 bases clipped from V and 1 base from J, the junction kept 2 bases outside the gene matches. The length of the CDR3 is 13 residues. This chain's CDR3 is CATSGTENTEAFF. CDR3 in DNA: TGTGCCACCAGCGGGACAGAGAACACTGAAGCTTTCTTT.

This clonotype was found many times. J is TRBJ2-7 and V is TRBV29-1, with 7 bases lining up with TRBD1. Looked up from germline, CDR1 is SQVTM and CDR2 is ANQGSEA. The length of the CDR3 is 13 residues. V was pared by 6 bases and J by 4 bases, with 9 bases of the junction left unmatched. In DNA, the CDR3 is TGCAGCGTCGAAAACAGGGGTGGGTACGAGCAGTACTTC. This sequence encodes CSVENRGGYEQYF.

Many counts were recorded for this clonotype. The V call is TRBV5-5, the J call TRBJ1-3; TRBD1 is a possible D gene (6 bases). CDR1 is SGHKS, CDR2 YYEKEE, per germline (reference sequence). The ends were cut back, 4 bases at V and 4 bases at J, with 12 bases in the middle. CDR3 size: 14 residues. In DNA, the CDR3 is TGTGCCAGCAGCGGTACAGGGTCCGGAAACACCATATATTTT. Amino acid sequence: CASSGTGSGNTIYF.

This clonotype was counted ten times or more. V is TRBV5-1 and J is TRBJ2-7, with D unclear. Germline V gene sequence: CDR1 SGHRS, CDR2 YFSETQ. Trimming cost V 0 bases and J 0 bases, with 22 bases left between them. This CDR3 is 19 amino acids long. The CDR3 nucleotides read TGCGCCAGCAGCTTGGACCCCCTTGGGTCACAGCCTTCCTCCTACGAGCAGTACTTC. Encoded protein: CASSLDPLGSQPSSYEQYF.

This clonotype occurred many times. The V gene is TRBV5-1, the J gene TRBJ2-7; D is perhaps TRBD2 (5 bases). V gave up 0 bases and J gave up 7 bases, with 14 bases separating them. The CDR3 length is 14 residues. Germline V gene sequence: CDR1 SGHRS, CDR2 YFSETQ. CDR3 amino acids: CASSLVSASREQYF. DNA of the CDR3: TGCGCCAGCAGCTTGGTTTCCGCTAGCCGGGAGCAGTACTTC.

This clonotype was counted a few times. V usage is TRBV7-8 and J usage is TRBJ1-3; D is uncertain. CDR1 SGHVS and CDR2 FQNEAQ come from the germline V gene. The V end lost 1 base, the J end lost 0 bases, and 7 bases lay between the germline ends. The CDR3 is 15 amino acids. CDR3 sequence (DNA): TGTGCCAGCAGCTTAGAACAGATCTCTGGAAACACCATATATTTT. It encodes CASSLEQISGNTIYF.

This clonotype was found a few times. The chain combines TRBV18 with TRBJ1-6; D perhaps matches TRBD1 (5 bases). The V end lost 2 bases, the J end lost 7 bases, and 21 bases lay between the germline ends. The germline V gene encodes CDR1 KGHSH and CDR2 LQKENI. The CDR3 extends over 18 amino acids. CDR3 sequence reads: CASSPETYVGTANSPLHF. CDR3 DNA sequence: TGTGCCAGCTCACCAGAGACGTACGTGGGGACCGCAAATTCACCCCTCCACTTT.

This clonotype was detected ten times or more. The chain employs TRBV6-1 and TRBJ1-2, with D possibly being TRBD1 (6 bases). The germline gives CDR1 MNHNS, CDR2 SASEGT. The V end lost 6 bases, the J end lost 3 bases, and 11 bases lay between the germline ends. This CDR3 is built from 13 residues. CDR3 sequence reads: CASRGDTYYGYTF. As DNA, the CDR3 is TGTGCCAGCAGAGGGGACACATACTATGGCTACACCTTC.

In the case of this clonotype: This may be a read error, as it is one base from a much larger clone. The chain links TRBV15 to TRBJ2-7, with 8 nucleotides matching TRBD2. The CDR3 contains 14 residues. CDR1 and CDR2 (germline): LNHNV, YYDKDF (reference sequence). CDR3: CVTKNIGGRYEQYF. The DNA of the CDR3 is TGTGTCACAAAAAATATAGGCGGGAGGTACGAGCAGTACTTC.

This clonotype was detected many times. The gene calls are TRBV3-1 and TRBJ1-2; D ambiguous. Germline V gene lookup returns CDR1 LGHDT and CDR2 YNNKEL (reference sequence). The V gene lost 4 bases and the J gene lost 1 base, with 16 bases spanning the gap. The CDR3 has 16 residues. CDR3 protein: CASSPFGGGHNYGYTF. As DNA, the CDR3 is TGTGCCAGCAGCCCCTTCGGAGGTGGCCATAACTATGGCTACACCTTC.

The rearrangement joins TRBV7-2 to TRBJ1-4; D possibly corresponds to TRBD1 (5 bases). This CDR3 spans 14 amino acids. Germline CDR1 and CDR2: SGHTA and FQGNSA. Trimming removed 1 base from V and 7 bases from J, with 10 bases in between. The CDR3 nucleotides are TGTGCCAGCAGCTTAGAGGCCAGGGCTGAAAAACTGTTTTTT. This gives the protein CASSLEARAEKLFF.

The chain recombines TRBV6-4 with TRBJ2-2; 7 positions match TRBD2. This CDR3 has 16 residues. V trimming: 0 bases; J trimming: 4 bases; junction bases outside the gene matches: 5. The germline V gene has CDR1 MRHNA and CDR2 SNTAGT. The CDR3 nucleotides are TGTGCCAGCAGTGACTCGGAAAGGGAGGGCACCGGGGAGCTGTTTTTT. This translates into CASSDSEREGTGELFF.

The chain is built from TRBV28 and TRBJ2-5; unclear D gene. V was cut by 3 bases and J by 3 bases, with 11 bases left in between. Germline V lookup: CDR1 MDHEN, CDR2 SYDVKM. CDR3 length: 14 residues. The CDR3: CASSFRPTKETQYF. Written as DNA, the CDR3 is TGTGCCAGCAGTTTTCGTCCCACTAAAGAGACCCAGTACTTC.

There are many counts of this clonotype. The V gene is TRBV20-1, the J gene TRBJ2-3; D not resolved. Germline values: CDR1 DFQATT, CDR2 SNEGSKA (reference sequence). The CDR3 is made up of 12 amino acids. V shed 3 bases and J shed 2 bases, with 6 bases lying between them. The CDR3 coding sequence is TGCAGTGCTAGCTCCGCCACAGATACGCAGTATTTT. It is translated as CSASSATDTQYF.

V usage is TRBV18 and J usage is TRBJ1-1; D is possibly TRBD1 (5 bases). The germline V and J ends were trimmed by 2 bases and 2 bases, with 12 bases remaining between them. This CDR3 has 15 amino acids. CDR1 and CDR2 (germline): KGHSH, LQKENI. As DNA, the CDR3 is TGTGCCAGCTCACCAATCGTGGGACGTAACACTGAAGCTTTCTTT. Translating gives CASSPIVGRNTEAFF. Filled out from reference TRBV18 and TRBJ1-1, the complete variable domain reads NAGVMQNPRHLVRRRGQEARLRCSPMKGHSHVYWYRQLPEEGLKFMVYLQKENIIDESGMPKERFSAEFPKEGPSILRIQQVVRGDSAAYFCASSPIVGRNTEAFFGQGTRLTVV.

Ten or more counts support this clonotype. The genes are TRBV10-3 and TRBJ2-1; TRBD2 aligns across 15 bases. This CDR3 is built from 18 residues. J was trimmed by 9 bases and V by 3 bases; bases with no gene match: 12. Germline loops: CDR1 ENHRY, CDR2 SYGVKD. CDR3 bases: TGTGCCATCAGTGACCAGAGAGTCGGACTAGCGGGGGGGGGTGAGCAGTTCTTC. Translation gives CAISDQRVGLAGGGEQFF.

This clonotype was observed many times. The V gene is TRBV29-1, the J gene TRBJ2-7, with no clear D. The V gene lost 5 bases and the J gene lost 0 bases, with 11 bases spanning the gap. CDR1 SQVTM and CDR2 ANQGSEA come from the germline V gene. CDR3 size: 13 residues. CDR3 bases: TGCAGCGTTCTCGACCCTAGCTCCTACGAGCAGTACTTC. It specifies CSVLDPSSYEQYF.

V gene TRBV3-1 combines with J gene TRBJ2-1; D possibly corresponds to TRBD2 (5 bases). Trimming pared 5 bases from V and 0 bases from J, leaving 23 bases between. The CDR3 is 19 amino acids. Germline V lookup: CDR1 LGHDT, CDR2 YNNKEL (reference sequence). This chain's CDR3 is CASSGLTLSTESSYNEQFF. DNA for the CDR3: TGTGCCAGCAGCGGACTGACCCTCTCGACTGAGAGCTCCTACAATGAGCAGTTCTTC.

This clonotype was seen many times. The chain recombines TRBV5-6 with TRBJ1-1; 7 bases are a match to TRBD1. The V and J ends lost 4 bases and 4 bases, in that order; junction bases with no gene match: 7. The CDR3 is made up of 14 amino acids. CDR1 is SGHDT and CDR2 is YYEEEE in the germline V gene. DNA for the CDR3: TGTGCCAGCAGCCGACAGGGTTTGGTCACTGAAGCTTTCTTT. Residues: CASSRQGLVTEAFF.